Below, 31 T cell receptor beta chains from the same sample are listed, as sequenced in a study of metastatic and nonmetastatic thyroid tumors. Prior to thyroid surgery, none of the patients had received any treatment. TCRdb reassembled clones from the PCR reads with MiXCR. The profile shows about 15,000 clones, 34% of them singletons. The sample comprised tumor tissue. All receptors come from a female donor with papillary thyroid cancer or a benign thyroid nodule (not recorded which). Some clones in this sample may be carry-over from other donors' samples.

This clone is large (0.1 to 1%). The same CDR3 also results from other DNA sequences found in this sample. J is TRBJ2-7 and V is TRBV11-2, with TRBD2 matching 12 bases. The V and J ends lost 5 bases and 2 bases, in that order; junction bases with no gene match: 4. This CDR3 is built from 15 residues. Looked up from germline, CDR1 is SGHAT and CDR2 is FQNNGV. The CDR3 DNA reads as TGTGCCAGCAGCCTCCTAGCGGGGGGGACCTACGAGCAGTACTTC. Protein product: CASSLLAGGTYEQYF.

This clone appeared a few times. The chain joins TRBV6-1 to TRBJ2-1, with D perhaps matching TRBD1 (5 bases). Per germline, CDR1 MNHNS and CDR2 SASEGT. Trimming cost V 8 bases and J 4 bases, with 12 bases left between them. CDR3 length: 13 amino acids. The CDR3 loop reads CASGWGSYNEQFF. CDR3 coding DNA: TGTGCCAGCGGCTGGGGCAGTTACAATGAGCAGTTCTTC.

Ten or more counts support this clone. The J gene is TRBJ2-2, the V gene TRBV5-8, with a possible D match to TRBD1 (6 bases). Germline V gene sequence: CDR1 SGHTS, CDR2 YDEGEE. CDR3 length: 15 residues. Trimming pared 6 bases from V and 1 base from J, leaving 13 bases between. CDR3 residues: CASNPGVKNTGELFF. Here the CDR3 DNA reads TGTGCCAGCAACCCAGGGGTAAAGAACACCGGGGAGCTGTTTTTT.

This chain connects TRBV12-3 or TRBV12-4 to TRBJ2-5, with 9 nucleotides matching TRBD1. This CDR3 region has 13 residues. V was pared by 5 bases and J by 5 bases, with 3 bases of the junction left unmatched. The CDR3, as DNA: TGTGCCAGCAGTGGACAGGGGTGGGAGACCCAGTACTTC. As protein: CASSGQGWETQYF.

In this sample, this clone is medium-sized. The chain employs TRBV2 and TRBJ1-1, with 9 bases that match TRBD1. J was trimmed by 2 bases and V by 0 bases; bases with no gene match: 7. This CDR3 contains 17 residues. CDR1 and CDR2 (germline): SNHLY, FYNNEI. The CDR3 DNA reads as TGTGCCAGCAGTGAAGCCCCTCCGGGACAGGGAAACACTGAAGCTTTCTTT. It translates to CASSEAPPGQGNTEAFF. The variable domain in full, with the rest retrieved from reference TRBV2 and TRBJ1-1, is EPEVTQTPSHQVTQMGQEVILRCVPISNHLYFYWYRQILGQKVEFLVSFYNNEISEKSEIFDDQFSVERPDGSNFTLKIRSTKLEDSAMYFCASSEAPPGQGNTEAFFGQGTRLTVV.

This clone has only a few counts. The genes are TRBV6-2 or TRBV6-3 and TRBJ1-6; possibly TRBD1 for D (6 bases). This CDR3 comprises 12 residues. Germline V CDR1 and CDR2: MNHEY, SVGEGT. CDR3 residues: CSSGRGGSPLHF. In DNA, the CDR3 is TGTTCCTCGGGCAGGGGAGGCTCACCCCTCCACTTT.

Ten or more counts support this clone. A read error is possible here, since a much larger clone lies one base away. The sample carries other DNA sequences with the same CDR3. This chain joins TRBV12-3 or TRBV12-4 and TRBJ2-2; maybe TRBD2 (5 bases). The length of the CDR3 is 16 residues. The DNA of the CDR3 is TGCGCCAGCAGTTCCCAGGTCGGGGTGAGCACCGGGGAGCTGTTTTTT. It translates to CASSSQVGVSTGELFF.

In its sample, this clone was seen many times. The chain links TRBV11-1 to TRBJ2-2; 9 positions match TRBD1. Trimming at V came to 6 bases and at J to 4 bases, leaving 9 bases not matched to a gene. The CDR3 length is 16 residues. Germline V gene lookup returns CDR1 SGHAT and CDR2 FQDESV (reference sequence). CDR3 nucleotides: TGTGCCAGCAGTCTCTCCGGGACAGGGCCCACCGGGGAGCTGTTTTTT. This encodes CASSLSGTGPTGELFF.

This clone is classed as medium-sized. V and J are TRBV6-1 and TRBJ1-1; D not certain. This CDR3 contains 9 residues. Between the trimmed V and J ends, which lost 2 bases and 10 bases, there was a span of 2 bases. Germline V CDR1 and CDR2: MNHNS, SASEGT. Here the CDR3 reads CASSELAFF. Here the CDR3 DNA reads TGTGCCAGCAGTGAACTAGCTTTCTTT.

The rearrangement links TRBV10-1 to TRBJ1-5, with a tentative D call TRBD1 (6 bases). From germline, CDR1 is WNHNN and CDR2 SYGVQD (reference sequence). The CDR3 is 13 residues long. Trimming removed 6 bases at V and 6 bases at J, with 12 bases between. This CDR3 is CASSPQGSQPQHF. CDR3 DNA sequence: TGCGCCAGCAGCCCACAGGGATCTCAGCCCCAGCATTTT.

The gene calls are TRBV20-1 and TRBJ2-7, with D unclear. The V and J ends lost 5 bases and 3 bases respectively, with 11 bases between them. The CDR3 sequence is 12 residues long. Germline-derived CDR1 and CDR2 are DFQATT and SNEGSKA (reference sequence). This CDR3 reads CSAAGTNYEQYF. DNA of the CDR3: TGCAGTGCTGCTGGCACAAACTACGAGCAGTACTTC.

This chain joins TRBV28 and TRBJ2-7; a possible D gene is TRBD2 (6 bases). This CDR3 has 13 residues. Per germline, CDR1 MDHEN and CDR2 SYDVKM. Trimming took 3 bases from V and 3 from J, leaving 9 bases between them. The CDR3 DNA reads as TGTGCCAGCAGTTTTAGCGGAGACTACGAGCAGTACTTC. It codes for CASSFSGDYEQYF.

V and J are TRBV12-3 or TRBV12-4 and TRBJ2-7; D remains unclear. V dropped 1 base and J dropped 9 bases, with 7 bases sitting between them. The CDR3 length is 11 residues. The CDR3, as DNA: TGTGCCAGCAGTTTAGGGTTTCGGCAGTACTTC. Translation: CASSLGFRQYF.

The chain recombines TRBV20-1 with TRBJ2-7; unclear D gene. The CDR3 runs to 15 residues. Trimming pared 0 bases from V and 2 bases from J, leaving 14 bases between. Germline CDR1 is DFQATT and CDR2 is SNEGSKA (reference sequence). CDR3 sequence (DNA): TGCAGTGCTAGAGATTTTCTGCAGAACACCTACGAGCAGTACTTC. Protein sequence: CSARDFLQNTYEQYF.

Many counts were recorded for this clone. The DNA for the CDR3 is TGTGCCAGCAGCCCGCTACAGTCTCCCGATACGCAGTATTTT. Translation: CASSPLQSPDTQYF. The chain joins TRBV6-1 to TRBJ2-3; D gene unclear. Germline V gives CDR1 MNHNS, CDR2 SASEGT. The V end lost 6 bases, the J end lost 6 bases, and 16 bases lay between the germline ends. CDR3 length equals 14 residues.

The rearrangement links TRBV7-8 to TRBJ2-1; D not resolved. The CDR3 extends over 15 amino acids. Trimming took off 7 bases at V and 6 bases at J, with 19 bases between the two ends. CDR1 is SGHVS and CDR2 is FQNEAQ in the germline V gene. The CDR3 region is CASTRRESLVNEQFF. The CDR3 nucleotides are TGTGCCAGCACCCGGAGAGAGTCGCTGGTCAATGAGCAGTTCTTC.

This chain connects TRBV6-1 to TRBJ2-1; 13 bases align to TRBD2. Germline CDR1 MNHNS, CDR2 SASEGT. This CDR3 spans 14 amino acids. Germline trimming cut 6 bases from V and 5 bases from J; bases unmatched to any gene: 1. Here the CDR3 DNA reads TGTGCCAGCAGACTAGCGGGAGGGAACAATGAGCAGTTCTTC. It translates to CASRLAGGNNEQFF.

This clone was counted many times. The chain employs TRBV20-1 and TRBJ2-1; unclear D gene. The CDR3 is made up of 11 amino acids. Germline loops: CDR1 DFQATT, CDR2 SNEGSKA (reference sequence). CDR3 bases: TGCAGCACCACGGGCGCCAATGAGCAGTTCTTC. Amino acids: CSTTGANEQFF.

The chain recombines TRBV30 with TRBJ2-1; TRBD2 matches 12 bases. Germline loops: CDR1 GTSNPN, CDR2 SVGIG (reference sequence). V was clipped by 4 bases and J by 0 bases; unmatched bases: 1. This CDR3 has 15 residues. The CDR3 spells CAWTSGGGSYNEQFF. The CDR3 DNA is TGTGCCTGGACTAGCGGGGGGGGCTCCTACAATGAGCAGTTCTTC. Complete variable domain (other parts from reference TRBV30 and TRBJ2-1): SQTIHQWPATLVQPVGSPLSLECTVEGTSNPNLYWYRQAAGRGLQLLFYSVGIGQISSEVPQNLSASRPQDRQFILSSKKLLLSDSGFYLCAWTSGGGSYNEQFFGPGTRLTVL.

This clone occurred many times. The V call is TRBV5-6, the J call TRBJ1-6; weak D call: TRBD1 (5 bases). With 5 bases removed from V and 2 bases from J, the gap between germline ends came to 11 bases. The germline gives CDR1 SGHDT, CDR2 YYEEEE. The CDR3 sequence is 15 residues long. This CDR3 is CASSSLRAYNSPLHF. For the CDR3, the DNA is TGTGCCAGCAGTTCGCTCAGGGCCTATAATTCACCCCTCCACTTT.

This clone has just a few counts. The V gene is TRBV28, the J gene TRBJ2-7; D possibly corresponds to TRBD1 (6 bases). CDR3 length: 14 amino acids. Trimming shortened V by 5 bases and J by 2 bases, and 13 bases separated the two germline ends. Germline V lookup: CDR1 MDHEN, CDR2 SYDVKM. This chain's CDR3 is CASSRGHGPYEQYF. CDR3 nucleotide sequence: TGTGCCAGCAGTAGGGGACACGGGCCCTACGAGCAGTACTTC.

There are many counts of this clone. The CDR3 sequence: CASSHPPGGITGELFF. CDR3 nucleotide sequence: TGTGCCAGCAGCCACCCACCGGGGGGCATCACCGGGGAGCTGTTTTTT. The genes are TRBV3-1 and TRBJ2-2, with a tentative D call TRBD2 (7 bases). Trimming removed 3 bases from V and 4 bases from J, with 15 bases in between. Germline V CDR1 and CDR2: LGHDT, YNNKEL (reference sequence). The CDR3 spans 16 residues.

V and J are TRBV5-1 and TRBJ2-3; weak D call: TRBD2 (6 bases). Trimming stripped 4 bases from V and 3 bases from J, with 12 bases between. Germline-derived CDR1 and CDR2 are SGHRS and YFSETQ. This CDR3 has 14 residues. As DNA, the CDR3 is TGCGCCAGCAGCCCGGAGGGCTTGACAGATACGCAGTATTTT. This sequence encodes CASSPEGLTDTQYF.

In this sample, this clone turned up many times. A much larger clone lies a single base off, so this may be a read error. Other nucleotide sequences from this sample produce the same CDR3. This chain's CDR3 is CASSQITEKLFF. The CDR3 DNA sequence: TGTGCCAGCAGCCAAATCACTGAAAAGCTGTTTTTT. The V and J genes are TRBV14 and TRBJ1-4; D is ambiguous. CDR1 and CDR2 from the germline V gene are SGHDN and FVKESK. The CDR3 length is 12 residues.

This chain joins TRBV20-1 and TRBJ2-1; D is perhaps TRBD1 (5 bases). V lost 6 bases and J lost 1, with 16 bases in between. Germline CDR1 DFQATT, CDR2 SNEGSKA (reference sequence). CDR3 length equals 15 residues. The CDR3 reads CSARYRRGSYNEQFF. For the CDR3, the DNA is TGCAGTGCGAGATACAGGAGAGGATCCTACAATGAGCAGTTCTTC.

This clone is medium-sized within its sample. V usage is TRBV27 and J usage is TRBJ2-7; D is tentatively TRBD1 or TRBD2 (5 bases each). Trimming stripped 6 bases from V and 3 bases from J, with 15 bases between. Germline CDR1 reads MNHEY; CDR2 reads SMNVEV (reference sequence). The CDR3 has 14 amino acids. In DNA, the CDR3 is TGTGCCAGCAGCACTGGGACGGCTCGCTACGAGCAGTACTTC. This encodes CASSTGTARYEQYF.

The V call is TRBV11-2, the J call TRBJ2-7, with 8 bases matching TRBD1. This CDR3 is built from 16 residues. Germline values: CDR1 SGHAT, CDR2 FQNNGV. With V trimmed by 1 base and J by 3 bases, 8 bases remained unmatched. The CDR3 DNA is TGTGCCAGCAGCTTAGGCCCCGGACAGGGAATCTACGAGCAGTACTTC. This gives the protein CASSLGPGQGIYEQYF.

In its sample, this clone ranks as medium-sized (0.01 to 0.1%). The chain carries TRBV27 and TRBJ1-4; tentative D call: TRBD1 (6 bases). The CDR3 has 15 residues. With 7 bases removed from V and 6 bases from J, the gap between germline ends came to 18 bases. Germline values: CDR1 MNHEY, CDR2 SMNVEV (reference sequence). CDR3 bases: TGTGCCAGCACCGAGGGGGACCAACAGCATGAAAAACTGTTTTTT. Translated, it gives CASTEGDQQHEKLFF. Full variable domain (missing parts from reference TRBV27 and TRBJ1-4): EAQVTQNPRYLITVTGKKLTVTCSQNMNHEYMSWYRQDPGLGLRQIYYSMNVEVTDKGDVPEGYKVSRKEKRNFPLILESPSPNQTSLYFCASTEGDQQHEKLFFGSGTQLSVL.

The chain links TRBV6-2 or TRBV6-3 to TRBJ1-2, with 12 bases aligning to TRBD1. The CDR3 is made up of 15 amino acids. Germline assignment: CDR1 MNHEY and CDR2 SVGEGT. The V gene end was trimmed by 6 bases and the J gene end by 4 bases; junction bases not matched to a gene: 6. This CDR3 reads CASRTPGQGAYGYTF. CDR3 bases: TGTGCCAGCAGGACTCCGGGACAGGGGGCCTATGGCTACACCTTC.

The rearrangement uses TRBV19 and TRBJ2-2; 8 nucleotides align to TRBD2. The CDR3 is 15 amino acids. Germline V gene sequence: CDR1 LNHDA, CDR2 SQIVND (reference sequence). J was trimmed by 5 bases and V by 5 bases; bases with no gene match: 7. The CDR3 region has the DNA TGTGCCAGTAGTGATACGCGGGAGGATACCGGGGAGCTGTTTTTT. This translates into CASSDTREDTGELFF.

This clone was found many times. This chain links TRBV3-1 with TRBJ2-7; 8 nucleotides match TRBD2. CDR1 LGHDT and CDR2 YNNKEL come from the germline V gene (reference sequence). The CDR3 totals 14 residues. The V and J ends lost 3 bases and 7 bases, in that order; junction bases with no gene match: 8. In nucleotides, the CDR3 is TGTGCCAGCAGCCATAGGACTAGCAAAGGAGAGCAGTACTTC. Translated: CASSHRTSKGEQYF.